This passage covers 25 T cell receptor beta chains from one sample sequenced in a study of Graves' ophthalmopathy and Graves' hyperthyroidism. RNA served as the template for amplifying TCR beta CDR3 regions. An initial RT-PCR round employing HTBI primers preceded a second-round multiplex PCR. TCRdb fed the multiplex PCR reads into MiXCR, producing one record per CDR3 protein. Counted here are approximately 160,000 distinct CDR3 sequences, roughly 36% occurring once; the ten biggest clones make up 8% to 10%. Sequencing input: peripheral blood. The receptors stem from a man between 25 and 39 years old with Graves' ophthalmopathy.

V is TRBV12-3 or TRBV12-4 and J is TRBJ2-2; D call uncertain. V was clipped by 3 bases and J by 0 bases, with 8 bases between them. The CDR3 has 15 amino acids. The CDR3 DNA reads as TGTGCCAGCAGTTTGGTGGACGCGAACACCGGGGAGCTGTTTTTT. Its protein is CASSLVDANTGELFF.

The sample holds many counts of this clonotype. The V and J genes are TRBV6-2 or TRBV6-3 and TRBJ2-6; no clear D gene. Germline V gene data show CDR1 as MNHEY and CDR2 as SVGEGT. The V end was cut by 6 bases, the J end by 0 bases, with 9 bases between. The CDR3 is made up of 15 amino acids. In DNA, the CDR3 is TGTGCCAGCAGCCTGACCCGCTCTGGGGCCAACGTCCTGACTTTC. It specifies CASSLTRSGANVLTF.

The gene calls are TRBV27 and TRBJ2-5; D could derive from TRBD1 or TRBD2 (5 bases each). Germline CDR1 and CDR2: MNHEY and SMNVEV (reference sequence). The CDR3 runs to 14 residues. Trimming stripped 6 bases from V and 2 bases from J, with 13 bases between. In DNA form, the CDR3 reads TGTGCCAGCAGGTCAACGTGGGGGCAAGAGACCCAGTACTTC. Translated: CASRSTWGQETQYF.

This clonotype has a count of ten or more. The genes are TRBV20-1 and TRBJ2-7, with D perhaps matching TRBD2 (7 bases). CDR1 DFQATT and CDR2 SNEGSKA come from the germline V gene (reference sequence). This CDR3 contains 16 residues. V shed 2 bases and J shed 5 bases, with 22 bases lying between them. The CDR3 reads CSARPGAGASWDEQYF. CDR3 nucleotides: TGCAGTGCTAGACCAGGGGCGGGAGCGAGCTGGGACGAGCAGTACTTC.

This clonotype has ten or more counts. V and J are TRBV28 and TRBJ2-7, with TRBD2 matching over 9 bases. The CDR3 is made up of 15 amino acids. Germline values: CDR1 MDHEN, CDR2 SYDVKM. The ends lost 3 bases at V and 1 base at J; junction bases unmatched: 4. The CDR3 is CASSFPLAGSYEQYF. The CDR3 bases are TGTGCCAGCAGTTTTCCCCTAGCGGGGTCCTACGAGCAGTACTTC.

This clonotype was counted ten times or more. The V gene is TRBV29-1, the J gene TRBJ1-2; the match to TRBD1 covers 11 bases. J lost 5 bases, V lost 4 bases, and 3 bases had no gene match. Germline values: CDR1 SQVTM, CDR2 ANQGSEA. The CDR3 has 13 amino acids. The CDR3 DNA is TGCAGCGTTGTTGGGACAGGGGGGTATGGCTACACCTTC. The encoded protein is CSVVGTGGYGYTF.

There are many counts of this clonotype. Since a much larger clone is just one base distant, this may be a read error. The chain uses TRBV28 and TRBJ2-7, with TRBD2 matching 7 bases. CDR1 is MDHEN, CDR2 SYDVKM, per germline. V shed 7 bases and J 6 bases; nucleotides not matched to a gene: 12. CDR3 length: 14 residues. The CDR3 loop reads CASISSGSFFEQYF. Here the CDR3 DNA reads TGTGCCAGCATTTCTAGCGGCTCTTTCTTCGAGCAGTACTTC.

The chain recombines TRBV27 with TRBJ1-2, with D perhaps matching TRBD1 (5 bases). Germline V gene sequence: CDR1 MNHEY, CDR2 SMNVEV (reference sequence). Deletions cut 7 bases from V and 8 bases from J, with 11 bases between. CDR3 length: 11 amino acids. CDR3: CASNGGDGYTF. In DNA form, the CDR3 reads TGTGCCAGCAACGGAGGGGACGGCTACACCTTC.

CDR3 nucleotide sequence: TGCAGTGCTAGCGGAGGGGTACAGGGTTTAGCCCTCCACTTT. Its translation is CSASGGVQGLALHF. The rearrangement joins TRBV20-1 to TRBJ1-6, with D possibly matching TRBD1 (6 bases). Germline V gene sequence: CDR1 DFQATT, CDR2 SNEGSKA (reference sequence). The ends were cut back, 3 bases at V and 14 bases at J, with 20 bases in the middle. This CDR3 has 14 amino acids.

This clonotype was observed many times. J is TRBJ1-6 and V is TRBV28; D gene unclear. Trimming removed 5 bases from V and 2 bases from J, with 10 bases in between. The germline CDR1 and CDR2 sequences are MDHEN and SYDVKM. The CDR3 has 15 amino acids. The CDR3 region has the DNA TGTGCCAGCAGTACCGGACCCCCCTATAATTCACCCCTCCACTTT. Translation gives CASSTGPPYNSPLHF.

V is TRBV20-1 and J is TRBJ2-7; D is ambiguous. Trimming took off 0 bases at V and 0 bases at J, with 12 bases between the two ends. This CDR3 contains 15 residues. Germline assignment: CDR1 DFQATT and CDR2 SNEGSKA (reference sequence). The DNA of the CDR3 is TGCAGTGCTAGAGATGGCGGTGAGGCCTCCTACGAGCAGTACTTC. This sequence encodes CSARDGGEASYEQYF.

The sample holds one count of this clonotype. The chain has TRBV28 and TRBJ2-7, with 7 bases aligning to TRBD1. This CDR3 has 15 amino acids. Losses at the gene ends were 6 bases for V and 7 bases for J; bases not matched to a gene: 15. Germline V CDR1 and CDR2: MDHEN, SYDVKM. For the CDR3, the DNA is TGTGCCAGCAGCCCCGAGGACAGGCACTTGAGGGAGCAGTACTTC. It specifies CASSPEDRHLREQYF. Full variable domain (missing parts from reference TRBV28 and TRBJ2-7): DVKVTQSSRYLVKRTGEKVFLECVQDMDHENMFWYRQDPGLGLRLIYFSYDVKMKEKGDIPEGYSVSREKKERFSLILESASTNQTSMYLCASSPEDRHLREQYFGPGTRLTVT.

This clonotype has at least ten counts. The chain employs TRBV4-2 and TRBJ1-5; TRBD1 might be the D (6 bases). CDR3 size: 14 residues. V was clipped by 0 bases and J by 11 bases, with 14 bases between them. Germline CDR1 LGHNA, CDR2 YNFKEQ. The CDR3 DNA sequence: TGTGCCAGCAGCCAAGAATCGTCAGGGGCAGCCCAGCATTTT. This encodes CASSQESSGAAQHF.

This clonotype was seen at least ten times. J is TRBJ1-1 and V is TRBV2, with TRBD1 as a possible D gene (5 bases). CDR1 SNHLY and CDR2 FYNNEI come from the germline V gene. Trimming removed 6 bases at V and 4 bases at J, with 12 bases between. The CDR3 extends over 13 amino acids. The CDR3 loop is CASRAEGSTEAFF. In DNA, the CDR3 is TGTGCCAGCAGGGCCGAGGGGTCCACTGAAGCTTTCTTT.

The chain links TRBV29-1 to TRBJ2-6; D possibly corresponds to TRBD1 (6 bases). V was clipped by 5 bases and J by 0 bases, with 11 bases between them. The germline V gene encodes CDR1 SQVTM and CDR2 ANQGSEA. CDR3 length equals 15 residues. This CDR3 is CSVIQGNSGANVLTF. The DNA for the CDR3 is TGCAGCGTTATACAGGGAAACTCTGGGGCCAACGTCCTGACTTTC.

The table lists this clonotype with many counts. This chain joins TRBV7-8 and TRBJ1-1, with 7 bases fitting TRBD1. In germline, CDR1 is SGHVS, CDR2 FQNEAQ. The CDR3 is 14 amino acids. Losses at the gene ends were 5 bases for V and 3 bases for J; bases not matched to a gene: 6. DNA of the CDR3: TGTGCCAGCAGCCAAACCACAGGGGACACTGAAGCTTTCTTT. Protein sequence: CASSQTTGDTEAFF. The full variable domain, its missing parts supplied by reference TRBV7-8 and TRBJ1-1, is GAGVSQSPRYKVAKRGQDVALRCDPISGHVSLFWYQQALGQGPEFLTYFQNEAQLDKSGLPSDRFFAERPEGSVSTLKIQRTQQEDSAVYLCASSQTTGDTEAFFGQGTRLTVV.

This clonotype was seen at least ten times. The rearrangement uses TRBV9 and TRBJ2-7, with TRBD1 as a possible D gene (6 bases). The germline V and J ends were trimmed by 4 bases and 1 base, with 18 bases remaining between them. Per germline, CDR1 SGDLS and CDR2 YYNGEE. The CDR3 runs to 16 residues. CDR3 region: CASSPRRTVSSYEQYF. Written as DNA, the CDR3 is TGTGCCAGCAGCCCTAGGAGGACAGTATCATCCTACGAGCAGTACTTC.

The CDR3 coding sequence is TGTGCCAGCCACATCTCGTCGTACAGGGGGCTGTCGATGAACACTGAAGCTTTCTTT. Translated, it gives CASHISSYRGLSMNTEAFF. This rearrangement joins TRBV19 to TRBJ1-1; TRBD1 matches at 9 bases. The germline V gene has CDR1 LNHDA and CDR2 SQIVND (reference sequence). Trimming at V came to 9 bases and at J to 0 bases, leaving 20 bases not matched to a gene. CDR3 length: 19 residues.

This clonotype was recorded at least ten times. The chain's CDR3 is CSVWRADENTEAFF. In DNA, the CDR3 is TGCAGCGTCTGGAGGGCCGATGAGAACACTGAAGCTTTCTTT. The rearrangement joins TRBV29-1 to TRBJ1-1; no reliable D call. The CDR3 has 14 residues. V was trimmed by 6 bases and J by 1 base, leaving 15 bases between them. Germline loops: CDR1 SQVTM, CDR2 ANQGSEA.

This clonotype was found many times. The J gene is TRBJ2-5, the V gene TRBV28; D unclear. With 3 bases removed from V and 0 bases from J, the gap between germline ends came to 8 bases. In germline, CDR1 is MDHEN, CDR2 SYDVKM. The CDR3 totals 14 residues. CDR3 sequence (DNA): TGTGCCAGCAGTTTCTCCCCGTACCAAGAGACCCAGTACTTC. Amino acid sequence: CASSFSPYQETQYF. The full variable domain, its missing parts supplied by reference TRBV28 and TRBJ2-5, is DVKVTQSSRYLVKRTGEKVFLECVQDMDHENMFWYRQDPGLGLRLIYFSYDVKMKEKGDIPEGYSVSREKKERFSLILESASTNQTSMYLCASSFSPYQETQYFGPGTRLLVL.

This clonotype was counted at least ten times. V usage is TRBV15 and J usage is TRBJ2-7; TRBD1 matches 8 bases. Germline assignment: CDR1 LNHNV and CDR2 YYDKDF (reference sequence). Germline trimming cut 6 bases from V and 6 bases from J; bases unmatched to any gene: 10. The CDR3 totals 14 residues. The CDR3 nucleotides are TGTGCCACCAGTTTCGGGACCCAGGGGGCCGAGCAGTACTTC. Translation gives CATSFGTQGAEQYF.

Ten or more counts support this clonotype. The chain couples TRBV4-3 to TRBJ1-6; no clear D. In germline, CDR1 is LGHNA, CDR2 YSLEER. The V end was cut by 0 bases, the J end by 11 bases, with 11 bases between. CDR3 size: 14 residues. CDR3 DNA: TGCGCCAGCAGCCAAGAGGAGGGTCGGACACCCCTCCACTTT. Translating it yields CASSQEEGRTPLHF.

V is TRBV7-2 and J is TRBJ2-5; no reliable D call. The CDR3 runs 11 residues. Per germline, CDR1 SGHTA and CDR2 FQGNSA. Trimming cost V 8 bases and J 0 bases, with 4 bases left between them. The CDR3: CASGNQETQYF. The CDR3 DNA is TGTGCCAGCGGGAACCAAGAGACCCAGTACTTC.

This clonotype showed up many times. CDR3 loop: CASRDTGELFF. For the CDR3, the DNA is TGTGCCAGCAGGGATACCGGGGAGCTGTTTTTT. V and J are TRBV6-2 or TRBV6-3 and TRBJ2-2, with D unclear. The V end lost 6 bases, the J end lost 5 bases, and 4 bases lay between the germline ends. The CDR3 totals 11 residues. CDR1 is MNHEY, CDR2 SVGEGT, per germline.

In its sample, this clonotype was seen many times. The chain recombines TRBV4-3 with TRBJ2-3; 8 bases fit TRBD2. The germline CDR1 and CDR2 sequences are LGHNA and YSLEER. J gave up 6 bases and V 1 base, and 6 bases lay outside the gene matches. CDR3 length: 15 residues. CDR3 coding DNA: TGCGCCAGCAGCCAAGTTAGGGGACTAGTCGATACGCAGTATTTT. Residues: CASSQVRGLVDTQYF.